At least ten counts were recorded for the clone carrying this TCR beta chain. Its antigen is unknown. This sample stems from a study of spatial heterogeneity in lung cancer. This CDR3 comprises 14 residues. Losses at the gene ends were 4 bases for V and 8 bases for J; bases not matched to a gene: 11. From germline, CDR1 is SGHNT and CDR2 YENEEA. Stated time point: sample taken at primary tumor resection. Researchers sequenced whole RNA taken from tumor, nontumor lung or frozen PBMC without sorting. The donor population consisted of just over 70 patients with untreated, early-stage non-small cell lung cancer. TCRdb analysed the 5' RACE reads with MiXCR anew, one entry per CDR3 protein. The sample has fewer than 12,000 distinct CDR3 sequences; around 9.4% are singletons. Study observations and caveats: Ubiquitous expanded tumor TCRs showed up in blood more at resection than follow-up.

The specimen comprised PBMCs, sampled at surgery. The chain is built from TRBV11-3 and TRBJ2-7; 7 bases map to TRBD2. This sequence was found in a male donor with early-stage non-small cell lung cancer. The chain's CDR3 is CASSSRDYPLQQYF. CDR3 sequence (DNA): TGTGCCAGCAGCTCCCGGGACTACCCCTTACAGCAGTACTTC.